The clone carrying this T cell receptor (beta chain) was recorded many times. Its antigen is not identified. A junction end diverges from the germline sequence, so it may reflect a read error. The sample belongs to a study of blood T cells in healthy people across ages. It was with a sample-barcoded 5' primer and a J-beta primer mix that a second PCR of roughly 6 to 11 cycles was run. Every sample produced at least 3 million CDR3-containing paired-end reads. MiXCR, applied by TCRdb to the 5' RACE reads, yields one record per CDR3 protein. The table has around 1,000,000 distinct CDR3 sequences, roughly two fifths seen once; the top ten hold roughly 13%. Per sample, a minimum of 6.5 million PBMCs were isolated. This CDR3 comprises 14 residues. General study results and limits: Among long-lived donors, naive CD4+ cells were more numerous and diversity higher than in aged donors.

The clonotype originates from a man aged 18 to 29 in good health. The rearrangement links TRBV12-3 or TRBV12-4 to TRBJ1-1; 7 bases line up with TRBD1. Sequencing used blood. The CDR3 nucleotides read TGCGCCAGCAGCTTCAGGGGGGGGAACACTGAAGCTTTCTTT. Translated: CASSFRGGNTEAFF.